A single sample gave rise to the 32 T cell receptor beta chains below, sequenced in a study of Graves' ophthalmopathy and Graves' hyperthyroidism. For repertoire sequencing, the TCR beta CDR3 regions were amplified from RNA transcripts. The authors performed first-round RT-PCR with HTBI primers and then a second-round multiplex PCR. TCRdb analysed the multiplex PCR reads with MiXCR anew, one entry per CDR3 protein. There are approximately 380,000 distinct CDR3 sequences in the sample; around a fifth occur only once, and approximately 3% lies in the top ten. The sample taken for sequencing was peripheral blood. These receptors originate from a woman between 18 and 30 years old with stable Graves' hyperthyroidism.

This clonotype was seen a single time. The rearrangement links TRBV7-2 to TRBJ1-2; possible D gene TRBD1, 5 bases. Between the trimmed V and J ends, which lost 4 bases and 4 bases, there was a span of 10 bases. Germline values: CDR1 SGHTA, CDR2 FQGNSA. The CDR3 runs 13 residues. CDR3 loop: CASSSGDGYGYTF. As DNA, the CDR3 is TGTGCCAGCAGCTCCGGGGACGGCTATGGCTACACCTTC.

The chain is built from TRBV7-2 and TRBJ1-1; unclear D gene. Germline-derived CDR1 and CDR2 are SGHTA and FQGNSA. V gave up 2 bases and J gave up 3 bases, with 10 bases separating them. There are 14 residues in the CDR3. DNA of the CDR3: TGTGCCAGCAGCTTACGGAGAATCGACACTGAAGCTTTCTTT. It is translated as CASSLRRIDTEAFF.

In the case of this clonotype: With a much larger clone just one base away, this may be a read error. The chain's CDR3 is CASRSWAEPGELFF. CDR3 sequence (DNA): TGTGCCAGCAGGTCGTGGGCAGAACCCGGGGAGCTGTTTTTT. This chain connects TRBV7-1 to TRBJ2-2; D call uncertain. TRBV7-1 is reported as an ORF; its role is uncertain. The CDR3 has 14 residues. Trimming left V 6 bases short and J 6 bases short, with 14 bases between.

In its sample, this clonotype was seen many times. This sequence joins TRBV7-9 and TRBJ2-2, with TRBD1 identical over 7 bases. Germline trimming cut 3 bases from V and 5 bases from J; bases unmatched to any gene: 6. Germline CDR1 reads SEHNR; CDR2 reads FQNEAQ (reference sequence). The length of the CDR3 is 15 residues. CDR3 nucleotide sequence: TGTGCCAGCAGCTTCTGGACAGGAAGGACCGGGGAGCTGTTTTTT. Protein product: CASSFWTGRTGELFF. Complete variable domain (other parts from reference TRBV7-9 and TRBJ2-2): DTGVSQNPRHKITKRGQNVTFRCDPISEHNRLYWYRQTLGQGPEFLTYFQNEAQLEKSRLLSDRFSAERPKGSFSTLEIQRTEQGDSAMYLCASSFWTGRTGELFFGEGSRLTVL.

Many counts were recorded for this clonotype. The chain uses TRBV7-2 and TRBJ2-7; 7 nucleotides match TRBD2. This CDR3 is built from 13 residues. The V and J ends lost 7 bases and 0 bases, in that order; junction bases with no gene match: 3. In germline, CDR1 is SGHTA, CDR2 FQGNSA. CDR3 residues: CASTGDYSYEQYF. CDR3 bases: TGTGCCAGCACCGGGGACTACTCCTACGAGCAGTACTTC.

Many counts were recorded for this clonotype. The chain couples TRBV7-3 to TRBJ2-2; 14 nucleotides agree with TRBD2. Trimming removed 4 bases from V and 0 bases from J; junction bases left unmatched: 4. This CDR3 is built from 18 residues. Germline V gene sequence: CDR1 SGHTA, CDR2 FQGTGA. This CDR3 reads CASSYGLAGGANTGELFF. CDR3 coding DNA: TGTGCCAGCAGCTACGGACTAGCGGGAGGAGCGAACACCGGGGAGCTGTTTTTT.

This clonotype showed up many times. The rearrangement joins TRBV9 to TRBJ1-2; TRBD1 is a possible D gene (6 bases). V lost 3 bases and J 4 bases, leaving 13 bases between the germline ends. From germline, CDR1 is SGDLS and CDR2 YYNGEE. CDR3 size: 14 residues. This chain's CDR3 is CASSDRDTLYGYTF. In DNA form, the CDR3 reads TGTGCCAGCAGCGATCGGGACACCCTCTATGGCTACACCTTC.

The sample holds many counts of this clonotype. The rearrangement links TRBV6-2 or TRBV6-3 to TRBJ2-5; TRBD2 aligns across 9 bases. CDR1 and CDR2 from the germline V gene are MNHEY and SVGEGT. CDR3 length equals 18 residues. The junction had 9 bases not matched to a gene; V was cut back by 0 bases and J by 1 base. The CDR3 spells CASSYSRRASGTQETQYF. The CDR3 coding sequence is TGTGCCAGCAGTTACTCGAGGAGGGCTAGCGGGACCCAAGAGACCCAGTACTTC.

This clonotype was seen only a few times. A much larger clonotype is one base distant, so this may be a read error. The chain joins TRBV12-3 or TRBV12-4 to TRBJ2-5, with TRBD1 matching over 8 bases. V shed 6 bases and J 8 bases; nucleotides not matched to a gene: 5. The CDR3 runs to 12 residues. CDR3: CASRGTGDTQYF. CDR3 coding DNA: TGTGCCAGCAGGGGGACAGGAGATACCCAGTACTTC.

This clonotype came up many times. The CDR3: CASTRPGHFQETQYF. CDR3 sequence (DNA): TGTGCCAGCACAAGACCGGGACATTTCCAAGAGACCCAGTACTTC. The chain carries TRBV12-3 or TRBV12-4 and TRBJ2-5; D might be TRBD1 (6 bases). This CDR3 has 15 residues. V was cut by 7 bases and J by 1 base, with 16 bases left in between.

This clonotype was counted many times. The genes are TRBV7-8 and TRBJ2-5, with 14 nucleotides matching TRBD2. The J segment lost 3 bases and the V segment lost 7 bases, leaving 7 bases of the junction unmatched. The CDR3 runs to 16 residues. The V gene's germline CDR1 is SGHVS and CDR2 FQNEAQ. CDR3 DNA sequence: TGTGCCAGCAATCGTCCGACTAGCGGGAGGGAAGAGACCCAGTACTTC. It specifies CASNRPTSGREETQYF.

This chain links TRBV6-1 with TRBJ2-5; TRBD2 aligns across 12 bases. Trimming at V came to 4 bases and at J to 5 bases, leaving 8 bases not matched to a gene. In germline, CDR1 is MNHNS, CDR2 SASEGT. This CDR3 comprises 16 residues. The CDR3 DNA is TGTGCCAGCAGTGGGACTAGCGGGAAACGATGGGAGACCCAGTACTTC. This encodes CASSGTSGKRWETQYF.

The table lists this clonotype with many counts. The chain is built from TRBV6-1 and TRBJ2-6; D gene unclear. The CDR3 has 15 residues. Germline V CDR1 and CDR2: MNHNS, SASEGT. V was pared by 6 bases and J by 2 bases, with 11 bases between. The CDR3 DNA sequence: TGTGCCAGCAGAACGTCGGTCCCTGGGGCCAACGTCCTGACTTTC. This translates into CASRTSVPGANVLTF.

This clonotype was seen ten or more times. V gene TRBV7-2 combines with J gene TRBJ2-3; 7 bases fit TRBD2. The J segment lost 2 bases and the V segment lost 2 bases, leaving 7 bases of the junction unmatched. CDR1 is SGHTA, CDR2 FQGNSA, per germline. The CDR3 is 16 amino acids. For the CDR3, the DNA is TGTGCCAGCAGCTTATTAGGCGGGAGAAACACAGATACGCAGTATTTT. Protein product: CASSLLGGRNTDTQYF.

The table lists this clonotype with many counts. The chain uses TRBV29-1 and TRBJ2-7, with TRBD2 matching over 8 bases. Germline CDR1 is SQVTM and CDR2 is ANQGSEA. The CDR3 is 12 amino acids. J gave up 4 bases and V 7 bases, and 6 bases lay outside the gene matches. The CDR3 DNA reads TGCAGCGCCAGCGGGAGAAGGTACGAGCAGTACTTC. Amino acids: CSASGRRYEQYF.

The CDR3 sequence: CASSFQGPDTQYF. As DNA, the CDR3 is TGTGCCAGCAGCTTTCAGGGGCCAGATACGCAGTATTTT. The genes are TRBV11-2 and TRBJ2-3; the D gene is possibly TRBD1 (6 bases). Per germline, CDR1 SGHAT and CDR2 FQNNGV. Trimming took off 3 bases at V and 4 bases at J, with 8 bases between the two ends. The CDR3 consists of 13 residues.

Notes on this clonotype: This may be a read error, as it is one base from a much larger clone. The gene calls are TRBV6-9 and TRBJ1-6; D is undetermined. Germline V gives CDR1 MNHGY, CDR2 SVAAGI. This CDR3 comprises 12 residues. V shed 6 bases and J shed 12 bases, with 12 bases lying between them. CDR3 region: CASSYLEGPLHF. The CDR3 DNA follows: TGTGCCAGCAGCTACCTTGAAGGACCCCTCCACTTT.

The table lists this clonotype with many counts. The V call is TRBV11-2, the J call TRBJ2-2, with D maybe TRBD2 (6 bases). The V end was cut by 1 base, the J end by 8 bases, with 8 bases between. There are 13 residues in the CDR3. Germline CDR1 SGHAT, CDR2 FQNNGV. The CDR3 coding sequence is TGTGCCAGCAGCTTAGGGGACTTGGGGGAGCTGTTTTTT. It is translated as CASSLGDLGELFF.

This clonotype was seen many times. The V call is TRBV7-2, the J call TRBJ1-1; possibly TRBD1 for D (5 bases). This CDR3 comprises 13 residues. Germline V lookup: CDR1 SGHTA, CDR2 FQGNSA. V dropped 5 bases and J dropped 1 base, with 8 bases sitting between them. The CDR3 is CASSGDWNTEAFF. CDR3 nucleotide sequence: TGTGCCAGCAGCGGGGACTGGAACACTGAAGCTTTCTTT. Full variable domain (outside the CDR3, taken from reference TRBV7-2 and TRBJ1-1): GAGVSQSPSNKVTEKGKDVELRCDPISGHTALYWYRQSLGQGLEFLIYFQGNSAPDKSGLPSDRFSAERTGGSVSTLTIQRTQQEDSAVYLCASSGDWNTEAFFGQGTRLTVV.

This clonotype has ten or more counts. This chain connects TRBV11-2 to TRBJ2-7; 10 positions match TRBD1. J was trimmed by 5 bases and V by 2 bases; bases with no gene match: 3. Germline V gene lookup returns CDR1 SGHAT and CDR2 FQNNGV. This CDR3 region has 14 residues. Here the CDR3 reads CASSLTGTGDEQYF. CDR3 bases: TGTGCCAGCAGCTTAACCGGGACAGGGGACGAGCAGTACTTC. The whole variable domain, remainder taken from reference TRBV11-2 and TRBJ2-7, is EAGVAQSPRYKIIEKRQSVAFWCNPISGHATLYWYQQILGQGPKLLIQFQNNGVVDDSQLPKDRFSAERLKGVDSTLKIQPAKLEDSAVYLCASSLTGTGDEQYFGPGTRLTVT.

The chain combines TRBV6-1 with TRBJ2-7, with 7 bases matching TRBD1. The CDR3 sequence is 14 residues long. Germline V gene lookup returns CDR1 MNHNS and CDR2 SASEGT. The ends lost 6 bases at V and 0 bases at J; junction bases unmatched: 5. The CDR3 region is CASRTGQISYEQYF. Written as DNA, the CDR3 is TGTGCCAGCAGAACGGGACAGATCTCCTACGAGCAGTACTTC.

In its sample, this clonotype was seen many times. This chain connects TRBV20-1 to TRBJ2-7; no reliable D call. Looked up from germline, CDR1 is DFQATT and CDR2 is SNEGSKA (reference sequence). Trimming took off 0 bases at V and 3 bases at J, with 9 bases between the two ends. CDR3 length equals 13 residues. The CDR3: CSARDFVGYEQYF. CDR3 bases: TGCAGTGCTAGAGATTTTGTGGGCTACGAGCAGTACTTC.

This clonotype was picked up many times. This sequence joins TRBV5-1 and TRBJ2-5; maybe TRBD2 (5 bases). This CDR3 contains 16 residues. The germline CDR1 and CDR2 sequences are SGHRS and YFSETQ. V dropped 4 bases and J dropped 4 bases, with 20 bases sitting between them. The CDR3 is CASSPRGAAMRETQYF. The CDR3 bases are TGCGCCAGCAGCCCCCGGGGAGCGGCTATGAGAGAGACCCAGTACTTC.

This clonotype was picked up many times. This sequence joins TRBV10-2 and TRBJ1-1; tentative D call: TRBD1 (6 bases). The germline gives CDR1 WSHSY, CDR2 SAAADI. Trimming removed 10 bases at V and 5 bases at J, with 17 bases between. The CDR3 consists of 13 residues. CDR3 nucleotide sequence: TGCGCCACTACAGGGTCCGGAGGGACTGAAGCTTTCTTT. Protein product: CATTGSGGTEAFF.

Written as DNA, the CDR3 is TGTGCCAGCAGTTTAAATGTTGGGGATCAAGAGACCCAGTACTTC. This gives the protein CASSLNVGDQETQYF. The V gene is TRBV12-3 or TRBV12-4, the J gene TRBJ2-5; D remains ambiguous. CDR3 length: 15 residues. V lost 2 bases to trimming and J lost 2 bases, with 12 bases between them.

The chain is built from TRBV11-2 and TRBJ2-7; 14 bases are shared with TRBD2. CDR3 length equals 17 residues. Germline CDR1 SGHAT, CDR2 FQNNGV. Losses at the gene ends were 5 bases for V and 2 bases for J; bases not matched to a gene: 8. CDR3 in amino acids: CASSPGLAGVTTYEQYF. CDR3 DNA: TGTGCCAGCAGCCCGGGACTAGCGGGGGTAACAACCTACGAGCAGTACTTC.

Regarding this clonotype: Sequence at one end of the junction differs from germline and may be a read error. The V gene is TRBV28, the J gene TRBJ1-1; possible D gene TRBD1, 6 bases. The CDR3 covers 14 residues. Germline V gene lookup returns CDR1 MDHEN and CDR2 SYDVKM. The CDR3, as DNA: TGTGCCAGCAGTTTTAGGGGGGTGAACACTGAAGCTTCCTTT. Its translation is CASSFRGVNTEASF.

This clonotype has just a few counts. The chain couples TRBV6-2 or TRBV6-3 to TRBJ2-7; 8 bases align to TRBD1. Germline V lookup: CDR1 MNHEY, CDR2 SVGEGT. After removal of 5 bases from V and 0 bases from J, the junction contained 9 bases not matched to a gene. The length of the CDR3 is 16 residues. CDR3 DNA: TGTGCCAGCAGTCCCCGACGGGACAGGAGCTCCTACGAGCAGTACTTC. Translating it yields CASSPRRDRSSYEQYF.

This clonotype was counted ten times or more. The gene calls are TRBV24-1 and TRBJ2-2; no clear D gene. V shed 3 bases and J shed 0 bases, with 4 bases lying between them. The CDR3 spans 14 residues. CDR1 and CDR2 (germline): KGHDR, SFDVKD. CDR3 nucleotides: TGTGCCACCAGTGATCCGTCGAACACCGGGGAGCTGTTTTTT. Its protein is CATSDPSNTGELFF.

Many counts were recorded for this clonotype. The J gene is TRBJ1-2, the V gene TRBV27; D unresolved. Per germline, CDR1 MNHEY and CDR2 SMNVEV (reference sequence). Trimming removed 4 bases from V and 4 bases from J, with 16 bases in between. CDR3 length equals 15 residues. The CDR3 is CASSWARSSFYGYTF. In DNA, the CDR3 is TGTGCCAGCAGTTGGGCTCGGTCTTCGTTCTATGGCTACACCTTC.

In this sample, this clonotype turned up many times. This chain links TRBV12-3 or TRBV12-4 with TRBJ2-5; tentative D call: TRBD1 (8 bases). V dropped 4 bases and J dropped 2 bases, with 14 bases sitting between them. CDR3 length equals 15 residues. The CDR3 sequence is CASSSTQGGQETQYF. The DNA of the CDR3 is TGTGCCAGCAGTTCGACACAGGGGGGGCAAGAGACCCAGTACTTC.

This clonotype was observed at least ten times. V gene TRBV6-2 or TRBV6-3 combines with J gene TRBJ2-7, with D unclear. Germline V gene lookup returns CDR1 MNHEY and CDR2 SVGEGT. The CDR3 totals 12 residues. V gave up 5 bases and J gave up 4 bases, with 9 bases separating them. The CDR3 is CASSDGIYEQYF. CDR3 DNA: TGTGCCAGCAGTGACGGCATTTACGAGCAGTACTTC.